The rows below give T cell receptor beta chains drawn from one sample of a study of shared clonotypes between healthy human individuals. Sequencing used immunoSEQ multiplex PCR; TCRdb keeps in-frame clones, though not all of them. This table holds about 2 million clones, roughly 96% found once. The sequencing input was naive CD4+ T cells sorted from blood. The source of these receptors is a man younger than 35 in good health. CDR3s include the opening cysteine and the closing phenylalanine or tryptophan. The D gene is left open where the match is weak. Clone sizes are given selectively: once, few, many, or a class where the clone is expanded.

length,J,size,V,D,CDR3,DNA
13,TRBJ2-4,.,TRBV7-2,.,CASSSTSGNIQYF,TGTGCCAGCAGCTCAACGTCTGGAAACATTCAGTACTTC
15,TRBJ1-6,.,TRBV5-1,TRBD1,CASSLSGDSVSPLHF,TGCGCCAGCAGCTTAAGTGGGGACAGCGTTTCACCCCTCCACTTT
17,TRBJ1-1,.,TRBV27,.,CASSLIGSPEGNTEAFF,TGTGCCAGCAGTTTAATTGGCAGCCCCGAGGGGAACACTGAAGCTTTCTTT
13,TRBJ1-5,few,TRBV2,.,CASSEDGAQPQHF,TGTGCCAGCAGTGAGGACGGGGCACAGCCCCAGCATTTT
14,TRBJ2-7,.,TRBV7-2,TRBD1,CASSLVTGAYEQYF,TGTGCCAGCAGCTTAGTTACAGGGGCCTACGAGCAGTACTTC
15,TRBJ2-7,.,TRBV18,TRBD1,CASSPRQGANQEQYF,TGTGCCAGCTCACCACGACAGGGGGCAAATCAAGAGCAGTACTTC
14,TRBJ2-2,.,TRBV5-1,TRBD2,CASSLAGDTGELFF,TGCGCCAGCTCATTAGCGGGAGATACCGGGGAGCTGTTTTTT
12,TRBJ2-7,few,TRBV6-5,.,CASSSSSYEQYF,TGTGCCAGCAGTTCCAGCTCCTACGAGCAGTACTTC
14,TRBJ1-4,.,TRBV11-1,.,CASSYPGKEEKLFF,TGTGCCAGCAGCTATCCCGGGAAAGAGGAAAAACTGTTTTTT
15,TRBJ2-7,.,TRBV7-9,TRBD2,CASSLAASGIYEQYF,TGTGCCAGCAGCTTAGCGGCTAGCGGGATTTACGAGCAGTACTTC
19,TRBJ2-6,.,TRBV5-1,TRBD1,CASSPAPQGTRAGANVLTF,TGCGCCAGCAGCCCGGCCCCACAGGGGACCAGGGCTGGGGCCAACGTCCTGACTTTC
14,TRBJ2-7,.,TRBV5-4,TRBD1,CASTPGTGVYEQYF,TGTGCCAGCACCCCCGGGACAGGGGTTTACGAGCAGTACTTC
15,TRBJ2-7,once,TRBV6-1,TRBD2,CASSGLAGSSGEQYF,TGTGCCAGCAGTGGGTTAGCGGGAAGTTCCGGCGAGCAGTACTTC
14,TRBJ2-7,.,TRBV2,TRBD2,CASIQRESSYEQYF,TGTGCCAGCATCCAGCGGGAGAGCAGCTACGAGCAGTACTTC
15,TRBJ2-7,.,TRBV6-5,.,CASSSPQRYSYEQYF,TGTGCCAGCAGCAGCCCCCAGCGGTACTCCTACGAGCAGTACTTC
15,TRBJ1-1,.,TRBV7-2,.,CASSTLQGMNTEAFF,TGTGCCAGCAGCACCCTACAGGGTATGAACACTGAAGCTTTCTTT
14,TRBJ1-5,.,TRBV4-1,.,CASSSQGSNQPQHF,TGCGCCAGCAGCTCCCAGGGTAGCAATCAGCCCCAGCATTTT
16,TRBJ1-2,.,TRBV6-5,TRBD1,CASSYPLGTGGYGYTF,TGTGCCAGCAGTTACCCCCTTGGGACAGGGGGCTATGGCTACACCTTC
13,TRBJ1-2,.,TRBV18,.,CASSRRDPYGYTF,TGTGCCAGCTCCCGCCGGGACCCCTATGGCTACACCTTC
14,TRBJ1-1,.,TRBV4-1,.,CASSQDRVNTEAFF,TGCGCCAGCAGCCAAGACAGGGTGAACACTGAAGCTTTCTTT
12,TRBJ1-2,.,TRBV30,.,CAYPRPGGGYTF,TGTGCCTACCCTCGACCGGGGGGTGGCTACACCTTC
13,TRBJ2-3,.,TRBV6-5,.,CASSPRRADTQYF,TGTGCCAGCAGTCCACGCCGGGCAGATACGCAGTATTTT
15,TRBJ1-5,.,TRBV6-1,TRBD1,CASSAGTGINQPQHF,TGTGCCAGCAGTGCGGGGACAGGGATCAATCAGCCCCAGCATTTT
12,TRBJ2-1,.,TRBV10-1,.,CASSRQGNEQFF,TGCGCCAGCAGCCGGCAGGGAAATGAGCAGTTCTTC
14,TRBJ2-1,.,TRBV11-2,.,CASSLAPEKNEQFF,TGTGCCAGCAGCTTAGCGCCAGAGAAGAATGAGCAGTTCTTC
12,TRBJ2-1,.,TRBV2,.,CASAPLDNEQFF,TGTGCCTCAGCCCCCCTCGACAATGAGCAGTTCTTC
15,TRBJ1-6,.,TRBV30,.,CAWTITGPYNSPLHF,TGTGCCTGGACAATCACAGGGCCTTATAATTCACCCCTCCACTTT
12,TRBJ1-1,.,TRBV6-6,.,CASSTVNTEAFF,TGTGCCAGCAGTACAGTGAACACTGAAGCTTTCTTT
20,TRBJ2-3,.,TRBV10-3,TRBD2,CAISGQGAGTSGTSTDTQYF,TGTGCCATCAGTGGTCAGGGTGCCGGGACTAGCGGTACTAGCACAGATACGCAGTATTTT
15,TRBJ2-3,.,TRBV7-2,.,CASRQAGTSTDTQYF,TGTGCCAGCAGACAAGCGGGCACTAGCACAGATACGCAGTATTTT
16,TRBJ1-6,.,TRBV15,.,CATSRERKGGNSPLHF,TGTGCCACCAGCAGAGAACGCAAAGGGGGTAATTCACCCCTCCACTTT
12,TRBJ2-5,.,TRBV2,.,CASSGGRETQYF,TGTGCCAGCAGTGGGGGTAGAGAGACCCAGTACTTC
18,TRBJ2-1,.,TRBV7-9,TRBD2,CASSRGPGLAGGRNEQFF,TGTGCCAGCAGCCGGGGACCGGGACTAGCGGGAGGGCGGAATGAGCAGTTCTTC
15,TRBJ2-7,.,TRBV5-6,TRBD2,CASSLGGAGRDEQYF,TGTGCCAGCAGCCTGGGGGGAGCGGGACGGGACGAGCAGTACTTC
13,TRBJ2-5,once,TRBV7-9,.,CASSLNPPETQYF,TGTGCCAGCAGCTTAAACCCTCCAGAGACCCAGTACTTC